This T cell receptor (beta chain) appears in the sequencing data of a study of OX40 agonist ivuxolimab in advanced cancers. Some background on the complete study: Ivuxolimab, which targeted the costimulatory receptor OX40 (CD134), was an agonistic, fully human IgG2 monoclonal antibody. Of the roughly 51 patients in dose escalation, about 20 had hepatocellular carcinoma, some 15 had melanoma, 9 had renal cell carcinoma and 9 had head and neck cancer. Peripheral TCRbeta sequencing was intended to test whether TCR sequence diversity was altered and clonal T-cell expansion was caused by ivuxolimab. The paper reports the monotherapy dose-escalation portion (N of about 47 patients) of the phase I ivuxolimab trial. Intravenous ivuxolimab was administered to patients every 2 weeks at six dose levels: 0.01, 0.1, 0.3, 1.5, 3 and 10 mg/kg. Partial responses occurred in three dose-escalation patients, of whom one had hepatocellular carcinoma and two had cutaneous melanoma. Prior anti-PD-1, anti-PD-L1 or anti-CTLA-4 therapy was permitted, and checkpoint inhibitors had been received by less than 45% of dose-escalation patients. In the dose-escalation cohort, more than 75% of patients were male, and the mean age was approximately 64 years, with a range of about 23 to 90. Summary of the overall study and its limitations: Which antigens the clonally expanded peripheral T cells were specific for was not determined. In the 0.1-3.0 mg/kg groups, partial responders had among the lowest normalized peripheral clonal expansion, particularly in CD8+ T cells. Low levels of normalized T-cell clonal expansion were also seen in some nonresponding patients. On average, CD8+ T cells showed more expanded clones than CD4+ T cells after ivuxolimab. At doses from 0.1 to 3.0 mg/kg, clonal expansion was seen in both CD4+ and CD8+ blood T cells between baseline and week 6.

Genomic DNA was isolated from the sorted cells so that the TCRbeta CDR3 region could be sequenced. The immunoSEQ Assay was used to sequence the TCRbeta CDR3 regions. TCRdb mirrors the immuneACCESS table, restricted to in-frame sequences. Some clones are absent from its copies; in checked studies, under half trace to an unresolved V gene, and the reason for the others is unknown. The sample table contains 40,000 to 60,000 clones; only one count was recorded for about 85% of them. Around 20% of the sample belongs to the ten largest clones. Patients with autoimmune disease history or receiving systemic immunosuppression were excluded from the trial. In every dose cohort, peripheral blood was drawn for TCR sequencing at baseline, cycle 4 day 1, and cycle 7 day 1. Samples came from an open-label, multicenter, first-in-human phase I dose-escalation trial of ivuxolimab. Adults with locally advanced or metastatic melanoma, renal cell carcinoma, hepatocellular carcinoma or head and neck squamous cell carcinoma were enrolled in the trial. Before TCR sequencing, CD4+ T cells and CD8+ T cells were sorted from peripheral blood as separate populations.

Comments on this clone: Its target antigen remains unknown. No much larger clone exists at a distance of one base, and base qualities are not known.

Trimming removed 0 bases from V and 0 bases from J, leaving 9 bases between the germline ends. CDR1 and CDR2 are drawn from the germline V gene: SGDLS, YYNGEE. The CDR3 runs 15 residues from the cysteine to the phenylalanine. Only the CDR3 DNA is retained, 45 bases long and in frame from the first base. The sample was CD4+ or CD8+ T cells sorted from blood, taken in a trial of the OX40 agonist ivuxolimab. The sequence was obtained from an adult with an advanced solid tumor such as melanoma, head and neck, liver or kidney cancer. This chain joins TRBV9 to TRBJ2-5, with the identity of the D gene unclear. The nucleotide sequence reads as follows: TGTGCCAGCAGCGTAGCGACCTCCTACCAAGAGACCCAGTACTTC. This gives the protein CASSVATSYQETQYF. Beyond the CDR3, the reference TRBV9 and TRBJ2-5 genes provide the residues; the full variable domain reads: DSGVTQTPKHLITATGQRVTLRCSPRSGDLSVYWYQQSLDQGLQFLIQYYNGEERAKGNILERFSAQQFPDLHSELNLSSLELGDSALYFCASSVATSYQETQYFGPGTRLLVL.